Presented here are 17 T cell receptor beta chains from one specimen sequenced in a study of sequential checkpoint blockade in melanoma (dated 2019 in TCRdb). Preparation of the library involved the immunoSEQ multiplex PCR assay. TCRdb mirrors the immuneACCESS table, restricted to in-frame sequences. Some clones are absent from its copies; in checked studies, under half trace to an unresolved V gene, and the reason for the others is unknown. The sample table contains about 20,000 clones; only one count was recorded for roughly four fifths of them. The ten largest clones add up to about half of the sample. Read against the paper, the sample's treatment or condition label means: randomized to nivolumab then ipilimumab (arm A) or the reverse (arm B). This specimen was CD8+ T cells sorted from blood (inferred from file names), taken from a patient given nivolumab and ipilimumab in sequence. These receptors all come from a human donor with melanoma.

The V and J genes are TRBV7-6 and TRBJ1-1, with 9 nucleotides matching TRBD1. After removal of 3 bases from V and 2 bases from J, the junction contained 7 bases not matched to a gene. The V gene's germline CDR1 is SGHVS and CDR2 FNYEAQ. The CDR3 is 16 residues long. The DNA for the CDR3 is TGTGCCAGCAGCTTGGGGGGACAGGGAGCTAACACTGAAGCTTTCTTT. This sequence encodes CASSLGGQGANTEAFF.

The chain recombines TRBV10-3 with TRBJ2-5; D possibly corresponds to TRBD1 (5 bases). Germline lookup yields CDR1 ENHRY and CDR2 SYGVKD. This CDR3 is built from 22 residues. Trimming removed 7 bases at V and 5 bases at J, with 41 bases between. CDR3 protein: CAIICGHTCRKRPGKGKETQYF. The DNA of the CDR3 is TGTGCCATCATATGCGGACATACATGTAGGAAGAGGCCTGGGAAGGGTAAGGAGACCCAGTACTTC.

The V gene is TRBV5-4, the J gene TRBJ2-7; TRBD1 agrees at 7 bases. CDR1 SGHNT and CDR2 YYREEE come from the germline V gene (reference sequence). The J segment lost 5 bases and the V segment lost 2 bases, leaving 13 bases of the junction unmatched. The CDR3 covers 16 residues. CDR3 region: CASSFLRSDRAHEQYF. The CDR3 DNA reads TGTGCCAGCAGCTTTCTACGGTCAGACAGGGCGCACGAGCAGTACTTC.

The chain combines TRBV5-4 with TRBJ2-5; 7 bases map to TRBD1. This CDR3 region has 15 residues. V dropped 4 bases and J dropped 1; count of bases not matched to a gene: 7. The germline V gene has CDR1 SGHNT and CDR2 YYREEE (reference sequence). CDR3 DNA sequence: TGTGCCAGCAGCCATACAGGGGACCTCCAAGAGACCCAGTACTTC. Its translation: CASSHTGDLQETQYF.

This rearrangement joins TRBV29-1 to TRBJ2-3; TRBD2 might be the D (5 bases). Germline CDR1 reads SQVTM; CDR2 reads ANQGSEA. The CDR3 has 14 residues. V was clipped by 4 bases and J by 0 bases, with 11 bases between them. This chain's CDR3 is CSVGTDHSTDTQYF. The CDR3 coding sequence is TGCAGCGTTGGGACTGACCACAGCACAGATACGCAGTATTTT.

V usage is TRBV9 and J usage is TRBJ2-1, with 11 nucleotides matching TRBD2. Germline CDR1 and CDR2: SGDLS and YYNGEE. This CDR3 comprises 19 residues. V dropped 3 bases and J dropped 0; count of bases not matched to a gene: 11. The CDR3 is CASSAFSGGELSSYNEQFF. Written as DNA, the CDR3 is TGTGCCAGCAGCGCCTTTAGCGGGGGGGAATTAAGCTCCTACAATGAGCAGTTCTTC.

The chain employs TRBV9 and TRBJ2-1; TRBD2 is a possible D gene (5 bases). Germline values: CDR1 SGDLS, CDR2 YYNGEE. V shed 4 bases and J shed 4 bases, with 12 bases lying between them. This CDR3 contains 14 residues. CDR3 DNA: TGTGCCAGCAGCCCGTCCGGGAATTACAATGAGCAGTTCTTC. Translating it yields CASSPSGNYNEQFF.

The chain carries TRBV27 and TRBJ2-2; no firm D call. V lost 4 bases and J lost 3, with 3 bases in between. Germline V CDR1 and CDR2: MNHEY, SMNVEV (reference sequence). The CDR3 is 12 amino acids. The CDR3 is CASSSDTGELFF. The CDR3 region has the DNA TGTGCCAGCAGTTCCGACACCGGGGAGCTGTTTTTT.

This clone occurred a few times. V usage is TRBV28 and J usage is TRBJ1-4; 7 nucleotides agree with TRBD1. Unmatched junction bases numbered 6, after V lost 3 bases and J lost 5 bases. There are 15 residues in the CDR3. CDR1 and CDR2 (germline): MDHEN, SYDVKM. This chain's CDR3 is CASSFQQGWNEKLFF. In DNA, the CDR3 is TGTGCCAGCAGTTTTCAACAGGGGTGGAATGAAAAACTGTTTTTT.

The chain is built from TRBV19 and TRBJ2-1; a weak D match, TRBD1 (8 bases). This CDR3 is built from 13 residues. V lost 5 bases, J lost 7 bases, and 12 bases lay in between. Germline loops: CDR1 LNHDA, CDR2 SQIVND (reference sequence). CDR3 sequence: CASSHRGGNEQFF. The CDR3 nucleotides read TGTGCCAGTAGTCACAGGGGGGGGAATGAGCAGTTCTTC.

J is TRBJ1-1 and V is TRBV7-3; the D gene is possibly TRBD1 (6 bases). The V end was cut by 4 bases, the J end by 4 bases, with 22 bases between. CDR1 and CDR2 (germline): SGHTA, FQGTGA. There are 17 residues in the CDR3. The CDR3 reads CASSYSTITGMGTEAFF. CDR3 DNA sequence: TGTGCCAGCAGCTACTCGACTATAACAGGGATGGGCACTGAAGCTTTCTTT.

The chain has TRBV7-2 and TRBJ2-2, with 9 bases matching TRBD2. Trimming took 3 bases from V and 9 from J; bases not matched to a gene: 8. This CDR3 has 15 amino acids. Germline-derived CDR1 and CDR2 are SGHTA and FQGNSA. The CDR3 DNA reads as TGTGCCAGCAGCTTCCCCGGGACTAGCACACGGGAGCTGTTTTTT. It yields the protein CASSFPGTSTRELFF.

V gene TRBV28 combines with J gene TRBJ2-7; TRBD2 matches at 11 bases. Germline V gene lookup returns CDR1 MDHEN and CDR2 SYDVKM. The CDR3 length is 15 residues. V was pared by 6 bases and J by 0 bases, with 4 bases of the junction left unmatched. CDR3 DNA: TGTGCCAGCAGGGGGACTAGCGGATACTCCTACGAGCAGTACTTC. Residues: CASRGTSGYSYEQYF.

The chain links TRBV4-3 to TRBJ1-1; 8 bases are a match to TRBD1. The CDR3 is made up of 16 amino acids. V trimming: 1 base; J trimming: 6 bases; junction bases outside the gene matches: 10. CDR1 is LGHNA and CDR2 is YSLEER in the germline V gene. CDR3 protein: CASSQGTGQVEAEAFF. The CDR3 DNA sequence: TGCGCCAGCAGCCAAGGGACGGGACAGGTTGAGGCTGAAGCTTTCTTT.

The gene calls are TRBV11-2 and TRBJ2-1; D is possibly TRBD1 (5 bases). Germline V lookup: CDR1 SGHAT, CDR2 FQNNGV. The CDR3 runs to 15 residues. V lost 2 bases, J lost 7 bases, and 15 bases lay in between. The CDR3: CASSLQGSSGNEQFF. The DNA for the CDR3 is TGTGCCAGCAGCTTACAGGGAAGCTCCGGGAATGAGCAGTTCTTC.

The gene calls are TRBV5-1 and TRBJ2-1; D is uncertain. The CDR3 consists of 14 residues. Germline V gene lookup returns CDR1 SGHRS and CDR2 YFSETQ. V lost 2 bases and J lost 3, with 9 bases in between. This CDR3 is CASSFYYGYNEQFF. CDR3 bases: TGCGCCAGCAGCTTTTACTATGGCTACAATGAGCAGTTCTTC. Combining the CDR3 with reference TRBV5-1 and TRBJ2-1 gives the whole variable domain KAGVTQTPRYLIKTRGQQVTLSCSPISGHRSVSWYQQTPGQGLQFLFEYFSETQRNKGNFPGRFSGRQFSNSRSEMNVSTLELGDSALYLCASSFYYGYNEQFFGPGTRLTVL.

The V gene is TRBV9, the J gene TRBJ2-1; the match to TRBD2 covers 8 bases. The V gene's germline CDR1 is SGDLS and CDR2 YYNGEE. The CDR3 runs 16 residues. The V segment lost 0 bases and the J segment 8 bases; nucleotides outside the gene matches: 10. CDR3 nucleotide sequence: TGTGCCAGCAGCGTAGATATGGGGACTAGTATCGATGAGCAGTTCTTC. Residues: CASSVDMGTSIDEQFF.